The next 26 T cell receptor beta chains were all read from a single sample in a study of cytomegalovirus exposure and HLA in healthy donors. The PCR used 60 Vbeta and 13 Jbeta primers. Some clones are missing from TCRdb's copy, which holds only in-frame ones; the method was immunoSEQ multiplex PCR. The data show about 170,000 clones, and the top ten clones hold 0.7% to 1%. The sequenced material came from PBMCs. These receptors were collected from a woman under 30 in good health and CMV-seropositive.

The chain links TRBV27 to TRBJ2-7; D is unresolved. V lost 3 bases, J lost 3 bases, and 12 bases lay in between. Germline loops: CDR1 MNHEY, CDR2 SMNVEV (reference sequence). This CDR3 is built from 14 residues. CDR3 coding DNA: TGTGCCAGCAGTTTTCTTGCTCAGGACTACGAGCAGTACTTC. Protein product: CASSFLAQDYEQYF.

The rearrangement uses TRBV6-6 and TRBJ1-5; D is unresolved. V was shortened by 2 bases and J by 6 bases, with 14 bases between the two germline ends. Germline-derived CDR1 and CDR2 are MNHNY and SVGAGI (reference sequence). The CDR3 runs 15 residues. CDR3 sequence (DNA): TGTGCCAGCAGTTACCCGGGAGGAGCTGGTCAGCCCCAGCATTTT. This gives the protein CASSYPGGAGQPQHF.

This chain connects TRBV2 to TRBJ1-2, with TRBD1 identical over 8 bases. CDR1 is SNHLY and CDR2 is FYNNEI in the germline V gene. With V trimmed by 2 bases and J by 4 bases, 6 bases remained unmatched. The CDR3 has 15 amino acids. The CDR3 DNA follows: TGTGCCAGCAGTGAACGAGGACAGGGAAGCTATGGCTACACCTTC. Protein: CASSERGQGSYGYTF.

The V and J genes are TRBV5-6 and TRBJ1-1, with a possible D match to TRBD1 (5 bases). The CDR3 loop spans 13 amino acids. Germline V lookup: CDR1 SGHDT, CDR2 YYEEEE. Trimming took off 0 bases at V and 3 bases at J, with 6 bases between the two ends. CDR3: CASSLGGDTEAFF. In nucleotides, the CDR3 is TGTGCCAGCAGCTTGGGGGGGGACACTGAAGCTTTCTTT.

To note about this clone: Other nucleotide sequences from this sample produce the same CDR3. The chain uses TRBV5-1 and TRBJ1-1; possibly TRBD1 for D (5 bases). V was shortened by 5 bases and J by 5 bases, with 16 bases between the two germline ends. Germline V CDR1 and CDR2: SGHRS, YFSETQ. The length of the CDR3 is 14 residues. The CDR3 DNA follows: TGCGCCAGCAGTCTGGCAGGGAGGAGGACTGAAGCTTTCTTT. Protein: CASSLAGRRTEAFF.

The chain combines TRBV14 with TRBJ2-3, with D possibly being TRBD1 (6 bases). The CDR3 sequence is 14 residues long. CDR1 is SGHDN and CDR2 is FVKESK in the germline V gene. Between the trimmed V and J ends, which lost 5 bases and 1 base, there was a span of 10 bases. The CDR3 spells CASSIGQRTDTQYF. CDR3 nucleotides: TGTGCCAGCAGCATAGGACAGCGCACAGATACGCAGTATTTT.

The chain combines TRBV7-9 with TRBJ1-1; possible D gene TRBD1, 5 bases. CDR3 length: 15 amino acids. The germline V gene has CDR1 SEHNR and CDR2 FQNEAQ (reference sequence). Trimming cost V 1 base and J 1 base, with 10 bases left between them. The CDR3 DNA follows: TGTGCCAGCAGCTTAGGGGGCAGCTCGAACACTGAAGCTTTCTTT. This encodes CASSLGGSSNTEAFF. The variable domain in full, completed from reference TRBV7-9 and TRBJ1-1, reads DTGVSQNPRHKITKRGQNVTFRCDPISEHNRLYWYRQTLGQGPEFLTYFQNEAQLEKSRLLSDRFSAERPKGSFSTLEIQRTEQGDSAMYLCASSLGGSSNTEAFFGQGTRLTVV.

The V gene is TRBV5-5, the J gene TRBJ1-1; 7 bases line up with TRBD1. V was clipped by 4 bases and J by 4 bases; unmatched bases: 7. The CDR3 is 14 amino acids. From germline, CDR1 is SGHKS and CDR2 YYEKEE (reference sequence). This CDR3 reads CASSLRGGLTEAFF. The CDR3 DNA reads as TGTGCCAGCAGCCTAAGAGGGGGCCTCACTGAAGCTTTCTTT.

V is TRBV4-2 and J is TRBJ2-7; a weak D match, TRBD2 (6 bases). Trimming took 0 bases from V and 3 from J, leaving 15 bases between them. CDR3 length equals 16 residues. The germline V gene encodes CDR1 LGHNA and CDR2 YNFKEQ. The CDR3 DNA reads TGTGCCAGCAGCCAAGATCGCGGCAGGGAGGACTACGAGCAGTACTTC. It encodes CASSQDRGREDYEQYF.

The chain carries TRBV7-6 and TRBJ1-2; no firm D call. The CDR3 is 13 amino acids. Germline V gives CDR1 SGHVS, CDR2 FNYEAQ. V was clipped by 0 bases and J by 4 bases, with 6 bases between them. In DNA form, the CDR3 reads TGTGCCAGCAGCTTAGCGCGGGGCTATGGCTACACCTTC. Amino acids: CASSLARGYGYTF.

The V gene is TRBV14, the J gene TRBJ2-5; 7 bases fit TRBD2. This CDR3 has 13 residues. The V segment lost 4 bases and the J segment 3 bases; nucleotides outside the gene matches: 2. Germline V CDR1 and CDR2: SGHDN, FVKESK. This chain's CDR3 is CASSRDYEETQYF. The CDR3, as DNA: TGTGCCAGCAGCCGGGACTATGAAGAGACCCAGTACTTC.

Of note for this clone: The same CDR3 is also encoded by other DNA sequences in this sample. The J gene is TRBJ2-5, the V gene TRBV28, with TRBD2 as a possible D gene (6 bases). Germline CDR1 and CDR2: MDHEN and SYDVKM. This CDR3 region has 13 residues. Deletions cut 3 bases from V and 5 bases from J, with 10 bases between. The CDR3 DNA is TGTGCCAGCAGTTTGCGGGGCCAGGAGACCCAGTACTTC. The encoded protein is CASSLRGQETQYF.

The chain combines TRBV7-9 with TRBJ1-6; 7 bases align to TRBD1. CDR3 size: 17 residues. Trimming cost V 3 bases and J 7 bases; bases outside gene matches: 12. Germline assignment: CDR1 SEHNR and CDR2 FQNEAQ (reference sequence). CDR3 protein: CASSFSPGGFQNSPLHF. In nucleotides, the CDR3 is TGTGCCAGCAGCTTTAGCCCAGGGGGTTTCCAGAATTCACCCCTCCACTTT.

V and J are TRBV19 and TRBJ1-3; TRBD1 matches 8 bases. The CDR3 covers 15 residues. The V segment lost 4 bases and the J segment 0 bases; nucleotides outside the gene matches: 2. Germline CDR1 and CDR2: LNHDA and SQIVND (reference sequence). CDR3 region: CASSKDRDSGNTIYF. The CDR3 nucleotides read TGTGCCAGTAGTAAGGACAGGGACTCTGGAAACACCATATATTTT.

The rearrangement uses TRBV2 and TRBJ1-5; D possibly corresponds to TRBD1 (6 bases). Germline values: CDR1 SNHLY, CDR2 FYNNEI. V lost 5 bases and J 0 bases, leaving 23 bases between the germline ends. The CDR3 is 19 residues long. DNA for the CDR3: TGTGCCAGCAGTTTAACACCCGGCGGACAGACTTATAGCAATCAGCCCCAGCATTTT. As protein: CASSLTPGGQTYSNQPQHF.

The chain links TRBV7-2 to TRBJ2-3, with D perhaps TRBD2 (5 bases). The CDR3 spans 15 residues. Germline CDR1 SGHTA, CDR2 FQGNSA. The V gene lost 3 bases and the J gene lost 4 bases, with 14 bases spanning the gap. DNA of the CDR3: TGTGCCAGCAGCTTTAACGGGAACACCGCAGATACGCAGTATTTT. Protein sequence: CASSFNGNTADTQYF.

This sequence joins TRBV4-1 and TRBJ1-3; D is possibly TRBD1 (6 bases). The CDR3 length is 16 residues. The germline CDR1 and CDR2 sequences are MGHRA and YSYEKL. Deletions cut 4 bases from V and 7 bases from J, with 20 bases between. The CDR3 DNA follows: TGCGCCAGCAGCCTCCAATATGTGGGGAGGGGGAACACCATATATTTT. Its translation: CASSLQYVGRGNTIYF.

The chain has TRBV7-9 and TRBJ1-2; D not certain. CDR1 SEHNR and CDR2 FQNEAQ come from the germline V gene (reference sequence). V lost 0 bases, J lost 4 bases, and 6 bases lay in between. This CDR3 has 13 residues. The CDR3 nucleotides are TGTGCCAGCAGCTTAGCCCCTTTCTATGGCTACACCTTC. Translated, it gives CASSLAPFYGYTF.

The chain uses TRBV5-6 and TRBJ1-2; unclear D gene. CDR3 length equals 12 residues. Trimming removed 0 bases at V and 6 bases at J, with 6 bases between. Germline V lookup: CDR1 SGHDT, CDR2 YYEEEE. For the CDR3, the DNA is TGTGCCAGCAGCTTGGCCACGGATGGCTACACCTTC. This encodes CASSLATDGYTF.

The CDR3 bases are TGCGCCAGCAGCCCAACAGGGGGCACGTCGGACACTGAAGCTTTCTTT. This gives the protein CASSPTGGTSDTEAFF. The chain has TRBV5-1 and TRBJ1-1; 9 positions agree with TRBD1. This CDR3 has 16 amino acids. With V trimmed by 4 bases and J by 3 bases, 10 bases remained unmatched. Germline V gives CDR1 SGHRS, CDR2 YFSETQ. The full variable domain, rest sourced from reference TRBV5-1 and TRBJ1-1, is KAGVTQTPRYLIKTRGQQVTLSCSPISGHRSVSWYQQTPGQGLQFLFEYFSETQRNKGNFPGRFSGRQFSNSRSEMNVSTLELGDSALYLCASSPTGGTSDTEAFFGQGTRLTVV.

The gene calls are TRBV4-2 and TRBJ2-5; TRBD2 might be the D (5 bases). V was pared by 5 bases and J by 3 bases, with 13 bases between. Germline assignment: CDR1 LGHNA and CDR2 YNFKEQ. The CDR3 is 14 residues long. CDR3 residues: CASSLDLTKETQYF. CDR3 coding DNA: TGTGCCAGCAGCTTGGACTTAACCAAAGAGACCCAGTACTTC.

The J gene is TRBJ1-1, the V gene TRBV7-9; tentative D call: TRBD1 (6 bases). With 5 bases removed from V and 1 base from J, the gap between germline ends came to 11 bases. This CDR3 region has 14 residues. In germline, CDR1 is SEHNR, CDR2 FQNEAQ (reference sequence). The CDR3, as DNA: TGTGCCAGCAGCCCCGGGACACCGAACACTGAAGCTTTCTTT. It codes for CASSPGTPNTEAFF.

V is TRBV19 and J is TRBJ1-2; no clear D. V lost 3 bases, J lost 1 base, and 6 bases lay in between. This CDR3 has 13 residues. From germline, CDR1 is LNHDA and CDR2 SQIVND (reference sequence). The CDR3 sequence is CASSMGVNYGYTF. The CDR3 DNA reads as TGTGCCAGTAGTATGGGAGTTAACTATGGCTACACCTTC. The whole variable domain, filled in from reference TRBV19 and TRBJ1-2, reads DGGITQSPKYLFRKEGQNVTLSCEQNLNHDAMYWYRQDPGQGLRLIYYSQIVNDFQKGDIAEGYSVSREKKESFPLTVTSAQKNPTAFYLCASSMGVNYGYTFGSGTRLTVV.

The CDR3 sequence: CASSERGGEVTGELFF. The DNA for the CDR3 is TGTGCCAGCAGTGAAAGGGGAGGGGAGGTAACCGGGGAGCTGTTTTTT. J is TRBJ2-2 and V is TRBV2; 7 bases line up with TRBD2. J was trimmed by 5 bases and V by 2 bases; bases with no gene match: 8. Germline V gives CDR1 SNHLY, CDR2 FYNNEI. The CDR3 length is 16 residues.

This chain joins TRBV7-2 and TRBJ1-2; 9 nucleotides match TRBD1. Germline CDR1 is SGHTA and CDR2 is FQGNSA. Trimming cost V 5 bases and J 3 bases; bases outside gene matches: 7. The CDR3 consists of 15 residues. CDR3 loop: CASSRSGTGYYGYTF. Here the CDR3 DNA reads TGTGCCAGCAGCCGCTCGGGGACAGGGTACTATGGCTACACCTTC.

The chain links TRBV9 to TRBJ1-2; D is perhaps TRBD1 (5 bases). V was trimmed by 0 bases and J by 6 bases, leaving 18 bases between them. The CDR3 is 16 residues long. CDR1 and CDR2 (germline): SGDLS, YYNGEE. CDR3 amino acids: CASSVDRGGFGDGYTF. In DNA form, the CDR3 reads TGTGCCAGCAGCGTAGACCGTGGGGGGTTCGGGGATGGCTACACCTTC.